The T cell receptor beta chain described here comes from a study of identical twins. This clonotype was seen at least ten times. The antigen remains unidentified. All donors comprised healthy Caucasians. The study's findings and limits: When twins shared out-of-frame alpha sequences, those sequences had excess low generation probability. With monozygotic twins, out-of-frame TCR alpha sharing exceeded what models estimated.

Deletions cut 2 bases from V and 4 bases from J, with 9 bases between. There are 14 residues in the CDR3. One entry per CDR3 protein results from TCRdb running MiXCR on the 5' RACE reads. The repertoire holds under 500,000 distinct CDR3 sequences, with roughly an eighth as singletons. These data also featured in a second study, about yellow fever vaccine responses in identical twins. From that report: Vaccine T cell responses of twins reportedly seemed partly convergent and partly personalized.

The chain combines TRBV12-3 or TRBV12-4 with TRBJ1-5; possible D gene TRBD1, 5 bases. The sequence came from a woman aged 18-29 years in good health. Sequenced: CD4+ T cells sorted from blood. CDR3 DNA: TGTGCCAGCAGTTTAAGAAGGGGAAATCAGCCCCAGCATTTT. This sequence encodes CASSLRRGNQPQHF.